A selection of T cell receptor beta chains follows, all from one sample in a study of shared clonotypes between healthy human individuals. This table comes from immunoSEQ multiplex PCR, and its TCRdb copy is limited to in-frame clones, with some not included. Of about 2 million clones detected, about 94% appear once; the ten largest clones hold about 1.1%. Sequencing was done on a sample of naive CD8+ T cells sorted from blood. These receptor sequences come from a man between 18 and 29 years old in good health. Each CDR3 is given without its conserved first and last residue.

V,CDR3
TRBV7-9,ASSLEEGQAGEQY
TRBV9,ASSTTGNTEAF
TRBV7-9,ASSSQLAEYNEQF
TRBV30,AWMGGSGTEAF
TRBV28,ASSFTSYEQY
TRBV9,ASSVFAGGFYEQY
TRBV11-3,ASSYAVPGQGEGSYNEQF
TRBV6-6,ASSYSAGSDTQY
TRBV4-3,ASSQAGGALAGYT
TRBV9,ASSIRESSGNTIY
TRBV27,ASKESGWETQY
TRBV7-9,ASSLRGQVYNEQF
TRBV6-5,ASRQDSTYEQY
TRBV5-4,ASSLGAGSNQPQH
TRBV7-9,ASSLGGDSPLH
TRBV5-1,ASSMTGMNTEAF
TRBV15,ATSRLGANVLT
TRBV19,ASAAGDTEAF
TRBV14,ASSHSIEQF
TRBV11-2,ASSLLAGNEKLF
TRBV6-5,ASSLTTSAYEQY
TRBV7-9,ASSLTTGGAGTPLH
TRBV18,ASSPTGGADTQY
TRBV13,ASSLGGANTEAF
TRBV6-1,ASSEYPVQGELDSPLH
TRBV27,ASSPYGQLAATIYGYT
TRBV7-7,ASSLELAGVYEQY
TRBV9,ASSVDGVGPDTQY
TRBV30,AWSPGEGVGFANYGYT
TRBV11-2,ASSLWVTGANEQY
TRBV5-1,ASSRTPNQPQH
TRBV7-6,ASSTTAGEAETQY
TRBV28,ASSLGTDGSPLH
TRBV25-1,ASSHQGAIAEAF
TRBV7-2,ASSSWERNSEQY
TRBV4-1,ASSQGEQGGNQPQH
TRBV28,ASSLRSLEKLF
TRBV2,ASSEVGVDYGYT
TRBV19,ASSAGTGGHNSPLH
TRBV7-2,ASSLSLMGIQY
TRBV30,AWSLENYEQY
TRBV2,ASEGTASYEQY
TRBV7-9,ASSFMRDGPYEQY
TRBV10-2,ASGPVETQY
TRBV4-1,ASSQDGTGGNEQY
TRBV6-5,ASSPYLQETQY
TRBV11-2,ASTVGSGAYEQY
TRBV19,ASSINPIGTEKLTNVLT
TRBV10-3,AIRSGEGTTYNEQF
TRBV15,ATSRDRGQVNTEAF
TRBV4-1,ASSQGRQGYEQY